This T cell receptor beta chain was sequenced during a study of low-dose radiotherapy and immunotherapy resistance in tumors. About the research overall: It was every two weeks, one day before radiation and immunotherapy, that intravenous cyclophosphamide 200 mg/m2 was given.

The time point was: after trial treatment. The sample's treatment: LDRT plus nivolumab, ipilimumab, low-dose cyclophosphamide and aspirin (RACIN trial). This clonotype was seen many times. The CDR3 sequence is 15 residues long. Germline V lookup: CDR1 SGHVS, CDR2 FQNEAQ. The V segment lost 5 bases and the J segment 1 base; nucleotides outside the gene matches: 5. TRAV and TRBV primers primed cDNA for both TCRalpha and TCRbeta. TCRs were amplified for approximately 21 PCR cycles with a constant-region primer and V-primer adapter. TCRdb processed the reads anew with MiXCR; each CDR3 protein has one entry. The sample yields roughly 100,000 distinct CDR3 sequences, 20% seen once.

The receptor was derived from a male donor with prostate cancer. The chain joins TRBV7-8 to TRBJ2-3; 8 nucleotides match TRBD2. Sequenced material: PBMCs, taken after low-dose radiotherapy plus immunotherapy. The CDR3 loop is CASSIATSGTDTQYF. The CDR3 region has the DNA TGTGCCAGCAGCATCGCGACTAGCGGCACAGATACGCAGTATTTT.